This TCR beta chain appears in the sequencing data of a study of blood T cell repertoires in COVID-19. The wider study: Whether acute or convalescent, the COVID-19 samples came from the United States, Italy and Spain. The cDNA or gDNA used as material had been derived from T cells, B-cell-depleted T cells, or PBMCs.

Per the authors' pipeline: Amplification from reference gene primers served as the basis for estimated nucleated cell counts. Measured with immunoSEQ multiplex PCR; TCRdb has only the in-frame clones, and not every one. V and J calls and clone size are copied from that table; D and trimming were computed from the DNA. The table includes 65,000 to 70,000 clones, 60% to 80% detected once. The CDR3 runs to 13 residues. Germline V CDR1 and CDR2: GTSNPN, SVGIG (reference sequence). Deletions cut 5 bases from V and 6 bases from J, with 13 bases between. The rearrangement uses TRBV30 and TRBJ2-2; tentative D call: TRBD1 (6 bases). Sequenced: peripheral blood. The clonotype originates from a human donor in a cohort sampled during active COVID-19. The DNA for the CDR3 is TGTGCCTGGCAGATCCAGGGGCCCGGGGAGCTGTTTTTT. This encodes CAWQIQGPGELFF.